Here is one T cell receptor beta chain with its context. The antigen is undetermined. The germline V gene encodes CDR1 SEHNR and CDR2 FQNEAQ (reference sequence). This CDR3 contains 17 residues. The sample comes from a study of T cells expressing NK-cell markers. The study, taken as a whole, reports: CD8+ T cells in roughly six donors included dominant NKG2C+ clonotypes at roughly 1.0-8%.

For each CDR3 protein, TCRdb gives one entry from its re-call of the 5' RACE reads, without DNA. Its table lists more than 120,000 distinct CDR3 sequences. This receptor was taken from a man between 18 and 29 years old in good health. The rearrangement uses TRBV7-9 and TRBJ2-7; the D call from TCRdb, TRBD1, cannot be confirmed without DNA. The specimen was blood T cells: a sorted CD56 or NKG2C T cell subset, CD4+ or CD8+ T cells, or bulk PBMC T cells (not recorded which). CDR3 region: CASSFPTGRDQAYEQYF.